This T cell receptor (beta chain) comes out of a study of cytomegalovirus exposure and HLA in healthy donors. General study points: The authors later found HLA-associated TCR beta chains more clonally expanded than equally common others. Both high specificity and high sensitivity reportedly marked the classifier's diagnosis of cytomegalovirus status. When presence/absence was analysed, sequencing depth was taken to be roughly uniform across donors.

Donors in the study were healthy people who gave bone marrow. As for this clone: Antigen: not known.

A multiplex PCR was run with 60 Vbeta primers and 13 Jbeta primers. Data came from immunoSEQ multiplex PCR; TCRdb stores just in-frame clones and leaves some out. The data show roughly 200,000 clones, about four fifths seen once. V trimming: 5 bases; J trimming: 1 base; junction bases outside the gene matches: 3. This CDR3 comprises 14 residues. Per germline, CDR1 MNHEY and CDR2 SMNVEV (reference sequence). The sample was PBMCs. The sequence derives from a girl under 18 in good health and CMV-seropositive. The chain is built from TRBV27 and TRBJ2-5; 8 bases are a match to TRBD1. CDR3 residues: CASSPDRGQETQYF. The CDR3 bases are TGTGCCAGCAGTCCCGACAGGGGCCAAGAGACCCAGTACTTC.